A single sample gave rise to the 20 T cell receptor beta chains below, sequenced in a study of T cell changes during pregnancy in multiple sclerosis. Profiling relied on immunoSEQ multiplex PCR, and the TCRdb table lists in-frame clones only, not all of them. The sample shows about 8,500 clones, about 85% of them seen only once. The source material was CD8+ T cells from peripheral blood mononuclear cells, sampled in the first trimester of pregnancy. The receptor source for this set is a female donor in good health, enrolled as a control in a pregnancy study.

The sample holds a few counts of this clone. This chain links TRBV13 with TRBJ2-3, with D tentatively TRBD2 (6 bases). Trimming cost V 5 bases and J 5 bases, with 11 bases left between them. The germline CDR1 and CDR2 sequences are PRHDT and FYEKMQ (reference sequence). The CDR3 consists of 13 residues. The CDR3, as DNA: TGTGCCAGCAGCGGCGGGGCTAGAGATACGCAGTATTTT. Protein sequence: CASSGGARDTQYF.

The CDR3 region has the DNA TGCGCCAGCAGCCAAGAACCGACAGGGGCCTACGAGCAGTACTTC. Protein: CASSQEPTGAYEQYF. The chain uses TRBV4-1 and TRBJ2-7, with 8 bases identical to TRBD1. With V trimmed by 0 bases and J by 2 bases, 3 bases remained unmatched. CDR3 length: 15 amino acids. Germline-derived CDR1 and CDR2 are MGHRA and YSYEKL.

The genes are TRBV28 and TRBJ1-1; a weak D match, TRBD1 (5 bases). V shed 2 bases and J shed 3 bases, with 16 bases lying between them. Germline V gene lookup returns CDR1 MDHEN and CDR2 SYDVKM. The CDR3 runs to 16 residues. CDR3 in amino acids: CASSLPTDTPDTEAFF. CDR3 in DNA: TGTGCCAGCAGTTTACCGACAGACACCCCGGACACTGAAGCTTTCTTT.

This clone was seen a handful of times. V is TRBV6-1 and J is TRBJ2-2, with 9 nucleotides matching TRBD1. Losses at the gene ends were 3 bases for V and 5 bases for J; bases not matched to a gene: 7. Germline V gene lookup returns CDR1 MNHNS and CDR2 SASEGT. The CDR3 runs to 16 residues. CDR3 in amino acids: CASSDGPGQGTGELFF. The CDR3 nucleotides are TGTGCCAGCAGTGATGGACCGGGACAGGGTACCGGGGAGCTGTTTTTT.

V is TRBV7-6 and J is TRBJ1-2; weak D call: TRBD1 (5 bases). This CDR3 has 13 amino acids. V lost 1 base and J 7 bases, leaving 10 bases between the germline ends. The V gene's germline CDR1 is SGHVS and CDR2 FNYEAQ. The CDR3 protein is CASSLVAGGGYTF. CDR3 DNA: TGTGCCAGCAGCTTAGTAGCCGGGGGTGGCTACACCTTC.

This chain connects TRBV4-1 to TRBJ1-6; D is perhaps TRBD1 (6 bases). The CDR3 extends over 15 amino acids. V was clipped by 3 bases and J by 0 bases, with 6 bases between them. The germline V gene has CDR1 MGHRA and CDR2 YSYEKL. This CDR3 is CASSQDSSYNSPLHF. In DNA, the CDR3 is TGCGCCAGCAGCCAGGACAGCTCCTATAATTCACCCCTCCACTTT.

The J gene is TRBJ2-5, the V gene TRBV5-6; the match to TRBD2 covers 9 bases. The CDR3 is 16 amino acids. Germline V gives CDR1 SGHDT, CDR2 YYEEEE. Trimming removed 0 bases from V and 5 bases from J; junction bases left unmatched: 8. DNA of the CDR3: TGTGCCAGCAGCTTGGCCTTAGCGGGAGCTGGGGAGACCCAGTACTTC. Protein product: CASSLALAGAGETQYF.

The CDR3 sequence: CASSSSSYNEQFF. For the CDR3, the DNA is TGTGCCAGCAGCTCGAGCTCCTACAATGAGCAGTTCTTC. The chain recombines TRBV11-2 with TRBJ2-1, with unresolved D. The CDR3 consists of 13 residues. Germline V gene lookup returns CDR1 SGHAT and CDR2 FQNNGV. Trimming stripped 4 bases from V and 0 bases from J, with 4 bases between.

This chain links TRBV9 with TRBJ2-1; TRBD2 agrees at 8 bases. V lost 0 bases, J lost 6 bases, and 5 bases stayed unmatched. The CDR3 has 15 residues. Germline V gene data show CDR1 as SGDLS and CDR2 as YYNGEE. The CDR3 coding sequence is TGTGCCAGCAGCGTAGTCGGGGGGGGCCGCAATGAGCAGTTCTTC. Translated, it gives CASSVVGGGRNEQFF.

This clone was counted between two and nine times. The chain combines TRBV7-9 with TRBJ1-2; D is perhaps TRBD1 (6 bases). The V end lost 10 bases, the J end lost 8 bases, and 14 bases lay between the germline ends. The germline V gene has CDR1 SEHNR and CDR2 FQNEAQ (reference sequence). CDR3 length: 11 amino acids. The CDR3 spells CAIHTGWGYTF. As DNA, the CDR3 is TGTGCCATCCATACAGGGTGGGGCTACACCTTC. Combining the CDR3 with reference TRBV7-9 and TRBJ1-2 gives the whole variable domain DTGVSQNPRHKITKRGQNVTFRCDPISEHNRLYWYRQTLGQGPEFLTYFQNEAQLEKSRLLSDRFSAERPKGSFSTLEIQRTEQGDSAMYLCAIHTGWGYTFGSGTRLTVV.

CDR3 region: CASSDRGPPEAFF. The CDR3 DNA is TGTGCCAGCAGCGACAGGGGCCCACCTGAAGCTTTCTTT. The chain combines TRBV7-6 with TRBJ1-1, with 8 bases aligning to TRBD1. V trimming: 5 bases; J trimming: 6 bases; junction bases outside the gene matches: 5. Per the germline V gene, CDR1 is SGHVS and CDR2 is FNYEAQ. The CDR3 extends over 13 amino acids.

The V call is TRBV4-2, the J call TRBJ2-1; a weak D match, TRBD2 (7 bases). The CDR3 consists of 16 residues. The germline V and J ends were trimmed by 0 bases and 4 bases, with 13 bases remaining between them. Germline values: CDR1 LGHNA, CDR2 YNFKEQ. CDR3 region: CASSQDGRGGYNEQFF. Written as DNA, the CDR3 is TGTGCCAGCAGCCAAGATGGGAGGGGGGGGTACAATGAGCAGTTCTTC.

Only a few counts were recorded for this clone. The gene calls are TRBV6-1 and TRBJ2-1; the match to TRBD2 covers 7 bases. Germline V gives CDR1 MNHNS, CDR2 SASEGT. V shed 3 bases, J shed 6 bases, and the junction held 8 bases outside the gene matches. This CDR3 spans 15 amino acids. CDR3 residues: CASSEASGEANEQFF. In DNA form, the CDR3 reads TGTGCCAGCAGTGAGGCTAGCGGTGAGGCCAATGAGCAGTTCTTC.

By its share, this clone is large. The V call is TRBV6-1, the J call TRBJ2-7, with 9 positions matching TRBD1. Per the germline V gene, CDR1 is MNHNS and CDR2 is SASEGT. The CDR3 contains 15 residues. The trim removed 3 bases at V and 0 bases at J, leaving 3 bases unmatched. Written as DNA, the CDR3 is TGTGCCAGCAGTGAGGGGACAGGGAGCTCCTACGAGCAGTACTTC. This encodes CASSEGTGSSYEQYF.

This clone was picked up one time. The genes are TRBV19 and TRBJ2-5; the D gene is possibly TRBD2 (6 bases). This CDR3 is built from 16 residues. Trimming pared 5 bases from V and 3 bases from J, leaving 19 bases between. Germline CDR1 LNHDA, CDR2 SQIVND (reference sequence). This CDR3 reads CASSVGLSSYEETQYF. The DNA for the CDR3 is TGTGCCAGTAGTGTGGGACTGTCAAGTTATGAAGAGACCCAGTACTTC.

This sequence joins TRBV19 and TRBJ1-2, with 7 bases that match TRBD1. Germline-derived CDR1 and CDR2 are LNHDA and SQIVND (reference sequence). J lost 3 bases, V lost 10 bases, and 11 bases had no gene match. The CDR3 has 14 amino acids. The CDR3: CATKTKGQHYGYTF. In nucleotides, the CDR3 is TGTGCCACCAAAACGAAGGGACAGCACTATGGCTACACCTTC.

This clone was found a few times. J is TRBJ2-5 and V is TRBV27; D is perhaps TRBD2 (6 bases). The CDR3 is 16 residues long. Germline CDR1 is MNHEY and CDR2 is SMNVEV (reference sequence). Trimming cost V 5 bases and J 5 bases, with 21 bases left between them. The CDR3 sequence is CASSPTPGSGEETQYF. CDR3 sequence (DNA): TGTGCCAGCAGTCCGACCCCCGGGTCGGGGGAGGAGACCCAGTACTTC.

In nucleotides, the CDR3 is TGTGCCACCAGCTACCGGGGACTAGAAGGCTACAATGAGCAGTTCTTC. It codes for CATSYRGLEGYNEQFF. The chain joins TRBV15 to TRBJ2-1; 8 positions agree with TRBD2. V gave up 5 bases and J gave up 3 bases; unmatched junction bases: 9. The CDR3 is 16 amino acids. Germline V CDR1 and CDR2: LNHNV, YYDKDF (reference sequence). The variable domain in full, completed from reference TRBV15 and TRBJ2-1, reads DAMVIQNPRYQVTQFGKPVTLSCSQTLNHNVMYWYQQKSSQAPKLLFHYYDKDFNNEADTPDNFQSRRPNTSFCFLDIRSPGLGDTAMYLCATSYRGLEGYNEQFFGPGTRLTVL.

The rearrangement links TRBV6-1 to TRBJ1-2; D is perhaps TRBD1 (6 bases). V lost 6 bases, J lost 9 bases, and 23 bases lay in between. CDR1 is MNHNS and CDR2 is SASEGT in the germline V gene. The CDR3 runs to 15 residues. The CDR3 DNA follows: TGTGCCAGCAGGGGTAGAGACAGTCCGACAGGTAGCTACACCTTC. Its protein is CASRGRDSPTGSYTF.

Here the CDR3 reads CASSYSKQEMNTEAFF. The CDR3 nucleotides read TGTGCCAGCAGTTACTCGAAACAAGAAATGAACACTGAAGCTTTCTTT. The chain carries TRBV6-5 and TRBJ1-1, with D uncertain. Looked up from germline, CDR1 is MNHEY and CDR2 is SVGAGI. V lost 0 bases and J 0 bases, leaving 11 bases between the germline ends. This CDR3 region has 16 residues.